This TCR beta chain was documented in a study of cytomegalovirus exposure and HLA in healthy donors. Study context: The 120 million or so unique TCR beta sequences, from about 190 million T cells, were found by an earlier analysis.

The PCR ran on 60 Vbeta and 13 Jbeta primers. The table came from immunoSEQ multiplex PCR; TCRdb's copy has only in-frame clones and leaves some out. The repertoire includes roughly 140,000 clones, 64% of them detected once, and approximately 2.9% sits in the top ten. About this clone: Its antigen is still unknown.

Study-wide results and limits: Some V segments could not be told apart, so they were left out, TRBV6-2 and TRBV6-3 among them.

The donors comprised healthy bone marrow donors. Germline assignment: CDR1 MDHEN and CDR2 SYDVKM. V was pared by 1 base and J by 6 bases, with 7 bases between. The CDR3 runs to 12 residues. V and J are TRBV28 and TRBJ2-7, with D perhaps matching TRBD1 (6 bases). Sequencing was carried out using PBMCs. This clonotype was obtained from a woman under 40 in good health and CMV-seropositive. CDR3 amino acids: CASSLLGGEQYF. The CDR3 DNA sequence: TGTGCCAGCAGTTTATTAGGGGGCGAGCAGTACTTC.